These 5 T cell receptor beta chains originate from one sample sequenced in a study of STAT5B mutations in CD4+ large granular lymphocyte leukemia. Clones were sequenced by immunoSEQ multiplex PCR, and TCRdb holds only the in-frame ones, with some missing. Found here are roughly 35,000 clones, about 65% of them singletons; the top ten hold 1.5% to 2%. The sequencing sample was made of CD4+ T cells from blood buffy coats. These TCRs come from a human donor in good health.

The chain recombines TRBV5-1 with TRBJ2-1; 10 bases match TRBD2. Germline-derived CDR1 and CDR2 are SGHRS and YFSETQ. The CDR3 has 17 amino acids. J was trimmed by 6 bases and V by 2 bases; bases with no gene match: 11. CDR3 sequence: CASSLTPVVAGGNEQFF. The CDR3 DNA reads as TGCGCCAGCAGCTTAACCCCGGTGGTAGCGGGGGGCAATGAGCAGTTCTTC. Supplemented by reference TRBV5-1 and TRBJ2-1, the full variable domain reads KAGVTQTPRYLIKTRGQQVTLSCSPISGHRSVSWYQQTPGQGLQFLFEYFSETQRNKGNFPGRFSGRQFSNSRSEMNVSTLELGDSALYLCASSLTPVVAGGNEQFFGPGTRLTVL.

V gene TRBV7-9 combines with J gene TRBJ1-4; tentatively, D is TRBD1 (5 bases). The germline V and J ends were trimmed by 4 bases and 7 bases, with 10 bases remaining between them. Germline V gives CDR1 SEHNR, CDR2 FQNEAQ (reference sequence). The CDR3 covers 13 residues. CDR3 sequence (DNA): TGTGCCAGCAGCTCCTGGAGGGGTGAAAAACTGTTTTTT. Its translation is CASSSWRGEKLFF.

The chain couples TRBV2 to TRBJ1-1, with D uncertain. V was clipped by 6 bases and J by 11 bases, with 13 bases between them. Germline CDR1 is SNHLY and CDR2 is FYNNEI. The CDR3 loop spans 11 amino acids. CDR3 sequence: CASREGKAAFF. In nucleotides, the CDR3 is TGTGCCAGCAGGGAGGGAAAGGCGGCTTTCTTT.

The V gene is TRBV29-1, the J gene TRBJ1-2; 10 bases are shared with TRBD1. The CDR3 is 13 amino acids. The V and J ends lost 4 bases and 2 bases, in that order; junction bases with no gene match: 1. Germline loops: CDR1 SQVTM, CDR2 ANQGSEA. The DNA of the CDR3 is TGCAGCGTTGGGGGACAGGGGAACTATGGCTACACCTTC. Amino acids: CSVGGQGNYGYTF.

This chain joins TRBV18 and TRBJ2-5; TRBD1 aligns across 8 bases. Germline CDR1 reads KGHSH; CDR2 reads LQKENI. The CDR3 totals 14 residues. The V segment lost 5 bases and the J segment 2 bases; nucleotides outside the gene matches: 4. CDR3 protein: CASSATGAQETQYF. DNA for the CDR3: TGTGCCAGCTCAGCGACAGGGGCGCAAGAGACCCAGTACTTC. Filled out from reference TRBV18 and TRBJ2-5, the complete variable domain reads NAGVMQNPRHLVRRRGQEARLRCSPMKGHSHVYWYRQLPEEGLKFMVYLQKENIIDESGMPKERFSAEFPKEGPSILRIQQVVRGDSAAYFCASSATGAQETQYFGPGTRLLVL.